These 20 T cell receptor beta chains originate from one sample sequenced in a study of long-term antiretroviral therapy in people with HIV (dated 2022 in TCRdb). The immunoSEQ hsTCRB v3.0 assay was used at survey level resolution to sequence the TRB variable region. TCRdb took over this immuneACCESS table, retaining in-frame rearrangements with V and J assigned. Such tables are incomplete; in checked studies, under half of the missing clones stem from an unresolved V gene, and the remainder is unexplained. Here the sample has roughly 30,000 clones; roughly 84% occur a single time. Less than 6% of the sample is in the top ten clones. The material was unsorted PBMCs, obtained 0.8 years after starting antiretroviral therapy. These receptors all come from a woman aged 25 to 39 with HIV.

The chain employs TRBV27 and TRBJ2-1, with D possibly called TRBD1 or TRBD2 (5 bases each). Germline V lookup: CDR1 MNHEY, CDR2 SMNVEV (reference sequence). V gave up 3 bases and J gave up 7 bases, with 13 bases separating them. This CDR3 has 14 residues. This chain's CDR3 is CASSFGTLNNEQFF. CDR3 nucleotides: TGTGCCAGCAGTTTTGGGACGCTAAATAATGAGCAGTTCTTC.

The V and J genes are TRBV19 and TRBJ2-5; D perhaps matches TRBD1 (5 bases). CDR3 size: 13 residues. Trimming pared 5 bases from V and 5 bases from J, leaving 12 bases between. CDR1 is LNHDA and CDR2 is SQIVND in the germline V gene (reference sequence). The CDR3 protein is CASSATVYETQYF. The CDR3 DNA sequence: TGTGCCAGTAGTGCGACAGTCTATGAGACCCAGTACTTC.

CDR3 in DNA: TGTGCCAGCAGCTCACCGGGAGGACTAGCGGGGGTAGGGGAGCAGTTCTTC. This translates into CASSSPGGLAGVGEQFF. The V gene is TRBV7-6, the J gene TRBJ2-1, with 13 bases identical to TRBD2. The germline V gene encodes CDR1 SGHVS and CDR2 FNYEAQ. Trimming took 4 bases from V and 10 from J; bases not matched to a gene: 13. This CDR3 region has 17 residues.

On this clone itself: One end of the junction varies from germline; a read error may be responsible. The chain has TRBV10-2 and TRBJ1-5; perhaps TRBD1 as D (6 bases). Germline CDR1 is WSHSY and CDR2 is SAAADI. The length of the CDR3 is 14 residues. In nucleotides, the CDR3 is TGCGCCAGCCGTGAACAGGGCCAGGGTCAGCCCCAGCATTTT. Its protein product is CASREQGQGQPQHF.

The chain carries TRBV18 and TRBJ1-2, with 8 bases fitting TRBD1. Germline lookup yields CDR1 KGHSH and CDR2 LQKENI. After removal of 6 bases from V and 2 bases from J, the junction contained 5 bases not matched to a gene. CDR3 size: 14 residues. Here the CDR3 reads CASSGTGANYGYTF. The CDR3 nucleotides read TGTGCCAGCTCGGGGACAGGAGCAAACTATGGCTACACCTTC.

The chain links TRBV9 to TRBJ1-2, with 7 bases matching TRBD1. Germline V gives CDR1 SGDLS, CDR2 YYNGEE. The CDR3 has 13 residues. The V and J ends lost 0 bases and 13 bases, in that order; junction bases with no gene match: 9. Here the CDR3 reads CASSVVEGAQVTF. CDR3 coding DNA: TGTGCCAGCAGCGTAGTAGAGGGGGCCCAAGTCACCTTC.

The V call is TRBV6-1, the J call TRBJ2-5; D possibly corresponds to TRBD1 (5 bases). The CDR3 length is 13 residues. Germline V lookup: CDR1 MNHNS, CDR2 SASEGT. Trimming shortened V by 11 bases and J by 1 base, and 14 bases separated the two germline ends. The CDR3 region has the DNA TGTGCCTCAGCCCCAGGGATCCAAGAGACCCAGTACTTC. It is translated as CASAPGIQETQYF.

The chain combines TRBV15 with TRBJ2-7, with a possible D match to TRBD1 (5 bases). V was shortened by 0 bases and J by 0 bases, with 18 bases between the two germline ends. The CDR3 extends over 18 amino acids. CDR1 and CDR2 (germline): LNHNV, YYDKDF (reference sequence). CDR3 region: CATSRDRGLMEFSYEQYF. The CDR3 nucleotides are TGTGCCACCAGCAGAGATAGGGGCCTCATGGAATTCTCCTACGAGCAGTACTTC.

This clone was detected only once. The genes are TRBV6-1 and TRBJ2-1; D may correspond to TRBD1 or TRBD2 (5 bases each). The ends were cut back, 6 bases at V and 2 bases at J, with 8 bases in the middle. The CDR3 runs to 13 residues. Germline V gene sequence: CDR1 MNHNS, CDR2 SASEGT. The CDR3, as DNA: TGTGCCAGCAGGGGGGTCACCTACAATGAGCAGTTCTTC. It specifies CASRGVTYNEQFF.

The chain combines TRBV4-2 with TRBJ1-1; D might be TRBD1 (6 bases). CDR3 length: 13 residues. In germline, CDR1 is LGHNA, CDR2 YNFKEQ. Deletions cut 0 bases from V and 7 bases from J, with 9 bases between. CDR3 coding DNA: TGTGCCAGCAGCCAAGACAGGGGCCATGAAGCTTTCTTT. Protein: CASSQDRGHEAFF.

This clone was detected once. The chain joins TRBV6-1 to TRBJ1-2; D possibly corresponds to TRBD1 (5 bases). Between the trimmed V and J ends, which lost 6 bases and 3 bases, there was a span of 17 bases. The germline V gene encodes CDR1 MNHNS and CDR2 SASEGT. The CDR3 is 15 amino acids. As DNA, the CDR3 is TGTGCCAGCAGACTCGGCCCGGGGGGTGACTATGGCTACACCTTC. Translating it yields CASRLGPGGDYGYTF.

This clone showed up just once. In nucleotides, the CDR3 is TGTGCCAGCAGCTTAGGGTCCGGGGGGCAGTACCGGGGCTACGAGCAGTACGTC. This translates into CASSLGSGGQYRGYEQYV. The chain links TRBV11-2 to TRBJ2-7; the D gene is possibly TRBD2 (7 bases). Germline V gene data show CDR1 as SGHAT and CDR2 as FQNNGV. Trimming left V 1 base short and J 3 bases short, with 22 bases between. The CDR3 is made up of 18 amino acids.

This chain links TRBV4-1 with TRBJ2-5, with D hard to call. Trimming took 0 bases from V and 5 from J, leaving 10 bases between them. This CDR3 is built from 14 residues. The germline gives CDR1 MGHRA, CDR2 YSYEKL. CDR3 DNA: TGCGCCAGCAGCCAAGAAGGAGCCGGGGAGACCCAGTACTTC. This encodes CASSQEGAGETQYF.

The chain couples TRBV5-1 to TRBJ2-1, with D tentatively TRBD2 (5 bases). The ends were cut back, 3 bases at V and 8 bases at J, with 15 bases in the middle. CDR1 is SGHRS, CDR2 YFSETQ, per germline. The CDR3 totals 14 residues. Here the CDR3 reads CASSSELVGYEQFF. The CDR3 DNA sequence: TGCGCCAGCAGCTCGGAACTAGTGGGCTATGAGCAGTTCTTC. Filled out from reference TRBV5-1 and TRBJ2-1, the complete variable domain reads KAGVTQTPRYLIKTRGQQVTLSCSPISGHRSVSWYQQTPGQGLQFLFEYFSETQRNKGNFPGRFSGRQFSNSRSEMNVSTLELGDSALYLCASSSELVGYEQFFGPGTRLTVL.

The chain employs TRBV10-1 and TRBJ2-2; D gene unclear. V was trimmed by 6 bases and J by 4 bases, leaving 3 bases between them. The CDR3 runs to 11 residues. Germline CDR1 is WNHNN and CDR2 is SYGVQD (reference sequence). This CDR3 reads CASSLTGELFF. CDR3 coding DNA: TGCGCCAGCAGCCTCACCGGGGAGCTGTTTTTT.

As DNA, the CDR3 is TGTGCCAGCAGTTTTGGGGGGGTTGGGAACACCGGGGAGCTGTTTTTT. Protein: CASSFGGVGNTGELFF. The chain combines TRBV11-2 with TRBJ2-2; 7 nucleotides match TRBD2. The CDR3 is made up of 16 amino acids. J lost 1 base, V lost 6 bases, and 8 bases had no gene match. The germline gives CDR1 SGHAT, CDR2 FQNNGV.

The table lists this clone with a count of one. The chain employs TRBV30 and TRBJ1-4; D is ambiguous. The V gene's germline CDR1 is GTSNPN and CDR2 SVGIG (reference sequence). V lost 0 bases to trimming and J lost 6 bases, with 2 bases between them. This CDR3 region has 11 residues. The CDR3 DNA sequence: TGTGCCTGGAGTGTGGATGAAAAACTGTTTTTT. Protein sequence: CAWSVDEKLFF.

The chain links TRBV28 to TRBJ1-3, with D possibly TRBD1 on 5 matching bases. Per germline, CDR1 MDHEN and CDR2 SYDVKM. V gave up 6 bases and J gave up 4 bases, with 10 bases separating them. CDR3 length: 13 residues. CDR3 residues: CASSQGTGNTIYF. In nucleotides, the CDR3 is TGTGCCAGCAGCCAGGGCACAGGAAACACCATATATTTT.

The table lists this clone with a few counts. The CDR3 spells CASKVGATGNTIYF. The DNA of the CDR3 is TGCGCCAGCAAGGTGGGGGCCACTGGAAACACCATATATTTT. This chain links TRBV10-2 with TRBJ1-3; D perhaps matches TRBD1 (6 bases). V was trimmed by 7 bases and J by 2 bases, leaving 12 bases between them. Germline V CDR1 and CDR2: WSHSY, SAAADI. The CDR3 has 14 residues.

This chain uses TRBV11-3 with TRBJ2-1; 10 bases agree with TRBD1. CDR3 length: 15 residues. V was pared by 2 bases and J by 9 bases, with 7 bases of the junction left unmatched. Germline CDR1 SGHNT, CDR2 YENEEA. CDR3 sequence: CASSLSGTGDGEQFF. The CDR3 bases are TGTGCCAGCAGCTTATCCGGGACAGGGGACGGTGAGCAGTTCTTC.